The 20 T cell receptor beta chains below come from one sample, sequenced in a study of cytomegalovirus exposure and HLA in healthy donors. 60 Vbeta and 13 Jbeta primers were used in PCR. Clones were read by immunoSEQ multiplex PCR, and TCRdb kept only the in-frame ones, dropping some. The sample lists 150,000 to 200,000 clones; roughly three quarters were seen once. Material: PBMCs. These receptors were collected from a woman aged 25 to 39 in good health and CMV-seropositive.

The rearrangement uses TRBV7-2 and TRBJ2-7; no firm D call. The germline CDR1 and CDR2 sequences are SGHTA and FQGNSA. The CDR3 extends over 14 amino acids. V was pared by 3 bases and J by 2 bases, with 11 bases between. CDR3 protein: CASSFRAETYEQYF. The CDR3 bases are TGTGCCAGCAGCTTCCGTGCGGAGACCTACGAGCAGTACTTC.

This clone was picked up one time. The chain combines TRBV5-1 with TRBJ2-5, with TRBD2 identical over 12 bases. Germline V CDR1 and CDR2: SGHRS, YFSETQ. There are 20 residues in the CDR3. Losses at the gene ends were 2 bases for V and 1 base for J; bases not matched to a gene: 15. CDR3 amino acids: CASSLEGLAGGPPLQETQYF. The CDR3 coding sequence is TGCGCCAGCAGCTTAGAAGGGCTAGCGGGGGGGCCGCCCCTCCAAGAGACCCAGTACTTC.

The rearrangement links TRBV19 to TRBJ1-2, with 8 positions matching TRBD1. V lost 1 base to trimming and J lost 3 bases; unmatched junction nucleotides: 1. CDR1 LNHDA and CDR2 SQIVND come from the germline V gene (reference sequence). This CDR3 spans 14 amino acids. This chain's CDR3 is CASSIATGDYGYTF. The DNA of the CDR3 is TGTGCCAGTAGTATAGCGACAGGGGACTATGGCTACACCTTC.

This clone was found a few times. The chain uses TRBV28 and TRBJ1-5; no reliable D call. V lost 4 bases, J lost 6 bases, and 13 bases lay in between. Germline lookup yields CDR1 MDHEN and CDR2 SYDVKM. The CDR3 loop spans 14 amino acids. CDR3 nucleotides: TGTGCCAGCAGTTCATCTGACCGGGGTCAGCCCCAGCATTTT. This encodes CASSSSDRGQPQHF.

This sequence joins TRBV30 and TRBJ2-3; perhaps TRBD2 as D (5 bases). The CDR3 sequence is 12 residues long. Germline assignment: CDR1 GTSNPN and CDR2 SVGIG (reference sequence). V lost 1 base and J lost 4, with 6 bases in between. The CDR3 DNA follows: TGTGCCTGGAGTGAGGACTCAGATACGCAGTATTTT. Protein product: CAWSEDSDTQYF.

The chain's CDR3 is CASSQPGQGGFNEQFF. The DNA of the CDR3 is TGCGCCAGCAGCCAACCCGGACAGGGAGGTTTTAATGAGCAGTTCTTC. The gene calls are TRBV4-1 and TRBJ2-1, with 8 bases that match TRBD1. CDR1 and CDR2 from the germline V gene are MGHRA and YSYEKL. Trimming at V came to 2 bases and at J to 7 bases, leaving 10 bases not matched to a gene. The CDR3 contains 16 residues.

The V call is TRBV4-3, the J call TRBJ1-2; no firm D call. The CDR3 length is 15 residues. V lost 0 bases to trimming and J lost 5 bases, with 13 bases between them. The V gene's germline CDR1 is LGHNA and CDR2 YSLEER. This CDR3 is CASSQEGPAGYGYTF. The CDR3 DNA sequence: TGCGCCAGCAGCCAAGAGGGCCCAGCGGGGTATGGCTACACCTTC.

This chain links TRBV11-2 with TRBJ2-2, with unresolved D. V was trimmed by 3 bases and J by 2 bases, leaving 13 bases between them. CDR3 length: 16 amino acids. Germline CDR1 and CDR2: SGHAT and FQNNGV. In DNA, the CDR3 is TGTGCCAGCAGCTTTCGGTTAAATAGTAACACCGGGGAGCTGTTTTTT. Its protein is CASSFRLNSNTGELFF.

This chain joins TRBV18 and TRBJ2-7, with 16 bases aligning to TRBD2. The CDR3 totals 16 residues. Per the germline V gene, CDR1 is KGHSH and CDR2 is LQKENI. V lost 6 bases, J lost 3 bases, and 5 bases stayed unmatched. CDR3 in DNA: TGTGCCAGCTCGCCGGGACTAGCGGGGGGGCTCTACGAGCAGTACTTC. This encodes CASSPGLAGGLYEQYF.

This clone was counted a few times. The DNA is left out, because the CDR3 cannot be placed on it with certainty; the CDR3 is given as TCRdb lists it. The chain uses TRBV19 and TRBJ2-7; the tabulated D call, TRBD1, remains unverified against the DNA. Both ends counted, the CDR3 spans 14 residues. CDR1 and CDR2 (germline): LNHDA, SQIVND (reference sequence). CDR3 sequence: CASTSGQGAYEQYF.

The chain employs TRBV12-5 and TRBJ2-1; 11 positions agree with TRBD2. The CDR3 has 16 residues. The V gene's germline CDR1 is LGHNT and CDR2 FRNRAP. The trim removed 1 base at V and 8 bases at J, leaving 7 bases unmatched. Written as DNA, the CDR3 is TGTGCTAGTGGTTTGGACGGTAGCGGGGGGGCCTATGAGCAGTTCTTC. This translates into CASGLDGSGGAYEQFF.

V is TRBV27 and J is TRBJ2-7; 11 bases agree with TRBD1. The germline gives CDR1 MNHEY, CDR2 SMNVEV (reference sequence). CDR3 size: 18 residues. Trimming at V came to 2 bases and at J to 4 bases, leaving 13 bases not matched to a gene. DNA of the CDR3: TGTGCCAGCAGTTTAAGAGTTGATGGGACAGGGGGGTTTTACGAGCAGTACTTC. Protein product: CASSLRVDGTGGFYEQYF.

A few counts support this clone. The chain links TRBV28 to TRBJ2-6; the match to TRBD1 covers 7 bases. V lost 3 bases to trimming and J lost 2 bases; unmatched junction nucleotides: 13. The V gene's germline CDR1 is MDHEN and CDR2 SYDVKM. The CDR3 consists of 19 residues. The CDR3 reads CASSFPPTRGIAGANVLTF. The CDR3 coding sequence is TGTGCCAGCAGTTTCCCCCCAACCAGGGGGATAGCTGGGGCCAACGTCCTGACTTTC.

The chain carries TRBV11-3 and TRBJ2-3; 9 positions match TRBD2. The V gene end was trimmed by 6 bases and the J gene end by 4 bases; junction bases not matched to a gene: 5. CDR1 SGHNT and CDR2 YENEEA come from the germline V gene. The CDR3 has 14 residues. CDR3 sequence reads: CASSRGGASDTQYF. CDR3 DNA: TGTGCCAGCAGTCGCGGGGGGGCCTCAGATACGCAGTATTTT.

This chain connects TRBV2 to TRBJ1-6; TRBD1 aligns across 10 bases. This CDR3 has 13 residues. Trimming cost V 4 bases and J 10 bases; bases outside gene matches: 1. Per the germline V gene, CDR1 is SNHLY and CDR2 is FYNNEI. Here the CDR3 DNA reads TGTGCCAGCAGTGGGACAGGGGGGTCACCCCTCCACTTT. This translates into CASSGTGGSPLHF.

This chain links TRBV7-6 with TRBJ1-5; TRBD1 agrees at 12 bases. In germline, CDR1 is SGHVS, CDR2 FNYEAQ. The CDR3 runs 15 residues. V lost 4 bases to trimming and J lost 6 bases; unmatched junction nucleotides: 4. The CDR3 DNA reads TGTGCCAGCAGCTCGGGACAGGGGGCGGGTCAGCCCCAGCATTTT. Protein: CASSSGQGAGQPQHF.

CDR3 bases: TGCGCCAGCAGCCAAGCGGGGACTAGCGGCACAGATACGCAGTATTTT. Protein sequence: CASSQAGTSGTDTQYF. V usage is TRBV4-3 and J usage is TRBJ2-3; 10 bases match TRBD2. Losses at the gene ends were 1 base for V and 1 base for J; bases not matched to a gene: 2. The CDR3 extends over 16 amino acids. CDR1 LGHNA and CDR2 YSLEER come from the germline V gene.

J is TRBJ2-2 and V is TRBV18, with TRBD1 matching over 9 bases. Germline V CDR1 and CDR2: KGHSH, LQKENI. V lost 3 bases, J lost 5 bases, and 16 bases stayed unmatched. The CDR3 has 19 amino acids. CDR3: CASSPRNTGTGFRTGELFF. The CDR3 region has the DNA TGTGCCAGCTCACCGAGGAACACCGGGACAGGGTTTCGGACCGGGGAGCTGTTTTTT. Drawing the rest from reference TRBV18 and TRBJ2-2, the complete variable domain is NAGVMQNPRHLVRRRGQEARLRCSPMKGHSHVYWYRQLPEEGLKFMVYLQKENIIDESGMPKERFSAEFPKEGPSILRIQQVVRGDSAAYFCASSPRNTGTGFRTGELFFGEGSRLTVL.

J is TRBJ1-5 and V is TRBV7-2, with 7 bases that match TRBD1. This CDR3 has 17 residues. With V trimmed by 4 bases and J by 1 base, 10 bases remained unmatched. Germline V CDR1 and CDR2: SGHTA, FQGNSA. The CDR3 protein is CASSSRGTVGSNQPQHF. Written as DNA, the CDR3 is TGTGCCAGCAGCTCAAGGGGGACAGTTGGAAGCAATCAGCCCCAGCATTTT.

The V call is TRBV5-8, the J call TRBJ1-2; tentatively, D is TRBD1 (5 bases). The V gene lost 0 bases and the J gene lost 8 bases, with 17 bases spanning the gap. This CDR3 comprises 15 residues. Germline lookup yields CDR1 SGHTS and CDR2 YDEGEE. CDR3 bases: TGTGCCAGCAGCTTGGATTTTAAGGACACTCAAGGCTACACCTTC. Residues: CASSLDFKDTQGYTF. Full variable domain (rest looked up from reference TRBV5-8 and TRBJ1-2): EAGVTQSPTHLIKTRGQQATLRCSPISGHTSVYWYQQALGLGLQFLLWYDEGEERNRGNFPPRFSGRQFPNYSSELNVNALELEDSALYLCASSLDFKDTQGYTFGSGTRLTVV.